Here is one TCR beta chain with its context. The CDR3 runs 13 residues. The germline V gene has CDR1 ENHRY and CDR2 SYGVKD. Trimming took off 6 bases at V and 4 bases at J, with 13 bases between the two ends. This record belongs to a study of blood T cell repertoires in COVID-19. As handled by the study authors: Nucleated cell counts were estimated from reference gene primer amplification. The assay was immunoSEQ multiplex PCR, and TCRdb's table has in-frame clones only and misses some. That table gives V, J and clone size, and the DNA gave D and trimming. The table includes around 300,000 clones, 83% detected once.

This chain joins TRBV10-3 and TRBJ2-7; tentatively, D is TRBD2 (6 bases). The sequencing sample was made of peripheral blood. This receptor was taken from a woman between 45 and 65 years old who had recovered from COVID-19. The CDR3 DNA reads TGTGCCATCAGCAGGGAGGTTAGGTACGAGCAGTACTTC. Protein product: CAISREVRYEQYF.